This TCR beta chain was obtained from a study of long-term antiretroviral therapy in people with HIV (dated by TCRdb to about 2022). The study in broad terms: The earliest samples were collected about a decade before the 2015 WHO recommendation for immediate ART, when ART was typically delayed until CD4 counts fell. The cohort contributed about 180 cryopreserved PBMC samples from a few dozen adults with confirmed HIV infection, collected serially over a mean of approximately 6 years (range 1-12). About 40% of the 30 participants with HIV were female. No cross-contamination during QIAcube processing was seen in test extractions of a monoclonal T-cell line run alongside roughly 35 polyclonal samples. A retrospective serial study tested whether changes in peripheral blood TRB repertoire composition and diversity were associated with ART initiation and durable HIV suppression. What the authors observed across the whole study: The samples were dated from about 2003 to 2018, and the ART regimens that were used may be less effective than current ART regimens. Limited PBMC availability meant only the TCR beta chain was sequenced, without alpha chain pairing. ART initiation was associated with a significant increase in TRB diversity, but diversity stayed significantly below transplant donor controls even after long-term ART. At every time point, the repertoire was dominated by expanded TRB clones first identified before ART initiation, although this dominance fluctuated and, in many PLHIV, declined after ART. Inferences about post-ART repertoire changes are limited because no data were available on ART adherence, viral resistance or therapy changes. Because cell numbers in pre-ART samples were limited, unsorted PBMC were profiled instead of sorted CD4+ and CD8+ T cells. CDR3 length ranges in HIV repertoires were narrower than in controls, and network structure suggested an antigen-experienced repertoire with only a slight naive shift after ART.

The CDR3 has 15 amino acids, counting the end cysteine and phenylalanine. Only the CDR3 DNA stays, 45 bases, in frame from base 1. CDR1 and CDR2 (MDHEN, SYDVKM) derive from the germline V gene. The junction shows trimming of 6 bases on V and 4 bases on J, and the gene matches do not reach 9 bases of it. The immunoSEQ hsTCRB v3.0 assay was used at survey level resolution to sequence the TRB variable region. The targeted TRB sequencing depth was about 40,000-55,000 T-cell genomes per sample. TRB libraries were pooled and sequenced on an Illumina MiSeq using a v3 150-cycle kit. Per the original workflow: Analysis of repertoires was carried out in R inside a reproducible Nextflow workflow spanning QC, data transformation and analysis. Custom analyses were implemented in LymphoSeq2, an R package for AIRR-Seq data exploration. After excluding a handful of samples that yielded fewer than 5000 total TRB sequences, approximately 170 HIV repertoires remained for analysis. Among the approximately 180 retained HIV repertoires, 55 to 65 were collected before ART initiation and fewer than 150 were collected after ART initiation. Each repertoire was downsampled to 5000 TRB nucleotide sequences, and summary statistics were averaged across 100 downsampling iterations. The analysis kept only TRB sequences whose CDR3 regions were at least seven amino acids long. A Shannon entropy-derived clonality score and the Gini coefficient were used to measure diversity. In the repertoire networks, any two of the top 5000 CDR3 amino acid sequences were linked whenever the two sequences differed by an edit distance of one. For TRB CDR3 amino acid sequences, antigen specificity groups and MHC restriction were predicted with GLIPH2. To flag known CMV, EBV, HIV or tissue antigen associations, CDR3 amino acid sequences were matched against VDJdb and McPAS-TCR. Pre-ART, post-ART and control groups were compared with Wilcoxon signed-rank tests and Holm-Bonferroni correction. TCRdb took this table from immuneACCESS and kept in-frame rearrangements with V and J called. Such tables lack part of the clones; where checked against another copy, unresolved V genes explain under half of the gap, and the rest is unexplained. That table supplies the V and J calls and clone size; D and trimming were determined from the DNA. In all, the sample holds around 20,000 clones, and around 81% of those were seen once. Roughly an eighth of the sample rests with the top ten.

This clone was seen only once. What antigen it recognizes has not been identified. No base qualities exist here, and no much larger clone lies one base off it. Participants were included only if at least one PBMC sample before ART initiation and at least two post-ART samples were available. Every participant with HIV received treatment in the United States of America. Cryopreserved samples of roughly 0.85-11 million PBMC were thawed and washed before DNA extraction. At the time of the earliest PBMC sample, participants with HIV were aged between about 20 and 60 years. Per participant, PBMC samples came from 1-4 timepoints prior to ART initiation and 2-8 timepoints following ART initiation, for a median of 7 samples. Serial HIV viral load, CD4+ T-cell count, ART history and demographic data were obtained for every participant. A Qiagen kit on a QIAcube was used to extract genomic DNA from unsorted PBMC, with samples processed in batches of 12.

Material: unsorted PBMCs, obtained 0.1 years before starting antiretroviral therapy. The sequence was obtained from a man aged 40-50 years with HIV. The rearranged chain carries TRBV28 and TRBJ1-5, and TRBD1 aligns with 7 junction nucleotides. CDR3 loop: CASSNLGGGNQPQHF. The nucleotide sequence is TGTGCCAGCAGCAATCTAGGGGGCGGAAATCAGCCCCAGCATTTT.